This entry concerns a single T cell receptor (beta chain). The sample belongs to a study of blood T cell repertoires in COVID-19. Only in-frame clones appear in the TCRdb table, and some are missing; sequencing was by immunoSEQ multiplex PCR. The sample contains some 89,000 clones, around 85% of which appear only once. Sequenced material: peripheral blood. The source of this sequence is a man aged 65 to 85 with acute or convalescent COVID-19.

The CDR3 region is CASSPETGMGQFF. The DNA of the CDR3 is TGTGCCAGCAGTCCTGAGACAGGCATGGGGCAGTTCTTC. The chain couples TRBV6-4 to TRBJ2-1; TRBD1 is a possible D gene (6 bases). This CDR3 has 13 residues. Germline V gives CDR1 MRHNA, CDR2 SNTAGT. Trimming took off 5 bases at V and 12 bases at J, with 17 bases between the two ends.